A selection of T cell receptor beta chains follows, all from one sample in a study of neurological immune-mediated disorders. TCRdb ran MiXCR on the 5' RACE reads and lists one entry per CDR3 protein. The table has around 56,000 distinct CDR3 sequences, around 24% seen once; the top ten hold about 5%. The sequenced sample was PBMCs. These receptors were obtained from a man between 60 and 70 years old with HTLV-1-associated myelopathy (HAM/TSP). CDR3s leave out the opening cysteine and the closing phenylalanine or tryptophan. The D gene is left open where the match is weak. For some rows the clone size is stated as once, few or many, or as a class when expanded; others skip it.

>-|TRBV5-1|-
ASSPGWGQASSYEQY
>many|TRBV27|-
ASSINLMARSYNEQF
>many|TRBV7-3|-
ASSLEGGRGSNEQF
>-|TRBV4-1|-
ASSQALLGEQF
>many|TRBV29-1|TRBD2
SVGGRTSGSYNEQF
>many|TRBV10-3|TRBD1
AISDHRGKLGGYT
>once|TRBV5-1|TRBD1
ASSLVPQGYNEQF
>few|TRBV19|TRBD1
ASSIATTGRGPRLF
>many|TRBV9|TRBD1
ASSEHPTGGYGYT
>-|TRBV5-1|TRBD2
ASSPADSGYYSYNEQF
>few|TRBV20-1|-
SASLLGGNQPQH
>many|TRBV28|-
ASRAREFGYEQY
>many|TRBV5-1|-
ASSLEQGVRGIEY
>-|TRBV5-6|TRBD1
ASSYLTGQGARTEAF
>many|TRBV20-1|-
SARPPSGRSYNEQF
>many|TRBV5-1|-
ASNRQDGTYEQY
>few|TRBV14|-
ASSQGSGFSQDEQY
>many|TRBV6-6|TRBD2
ASSLSGEETQY
>few|TRBV7-7|-
ASSLEAGSSGANVLT
>few|TRBV6-1|-
ASSESWVSSYEQY
>many|TRBV4-1|-
ASSQAGTPRGAF
>few|TRBV14|-
ASSQLNTGELF
>many|TRBV11-2|TRBD1
ASSHITGGTNEKLF
>many|TRBV10-2|-
ASSGGTGTVLGYT
>many|TRBV9|TRBD2
ASGGRGADTQY
>many|TRBV5-1|TRBD1
ASSPGQGGVDTQY
>-|TRBV7-9|-
ASSSQVDEQF
>-|TRBV5-6|-
ASSLGRGSYSPLH
>many|TRBV3-1|-
ASSPTGTDTPSSYNSPLH
>many|TRBV5-1|TRBD1
ASRLAGTAYNVLT
>few|TRBV14|-
ASSQDSWPNQYNEQF
>many|TRBV3-1|-
ASSRAANTGELF
>-|TRBV30|-
AWGRGVGYEQY
>many|TRBV3-1|-
ASSQDAGTGGYT
>many|TRBV5-6|TRBD2
ASSLGSGHNEQF
>many|TRBV12-3/TRBV12-4|-
ASTGRFTEAF
>many|TRBV24-1|TRBD1
ATSDPQGGLYNEQF
>many|TRBV10-3|-
AISDSTENYGYT
>-|TRBV18|-
ASSPPSGQSHEQY
>many|TRBV27|-
ASSPGRGGYATNEKLF
>few|TRBV20-1|-
SGLAFGFNIQY
>many|TRBV28|-
ASTRRAATGQPQH
>many|TRBV6-2/TRBV6-3|TRBD2
ASNRPGTSPPDTQY
>many|TRBV29-1|-
SVSRGKGTEAF
>many|TRBV27|TRBD1
ASGVGTGGSEAF
>many|TRBV4-2|-
ASSQEYGIRSPLH
>many|TRBV15|-
ATTQNNEQF
>many|TRBV5-6|-
ASSLGLGRGETQY
>-|TRBV6-1|TRBD2
ASSVTSGTIGEQY
>many|TRBV20-1|-
SARQDYQETQY
>few|TRBV7-9|-
ASSPPSSGNTIY
>-|TRBV6-1|TRBD1
ASNAGGSYEQY
>-|TRBV5-1|TRBD2
ASRSVAGSDTQY
>-|TRBV11-3|-
ASSTDTNEQF
>many|TRBV5-1|-
ASSLAATDTQY